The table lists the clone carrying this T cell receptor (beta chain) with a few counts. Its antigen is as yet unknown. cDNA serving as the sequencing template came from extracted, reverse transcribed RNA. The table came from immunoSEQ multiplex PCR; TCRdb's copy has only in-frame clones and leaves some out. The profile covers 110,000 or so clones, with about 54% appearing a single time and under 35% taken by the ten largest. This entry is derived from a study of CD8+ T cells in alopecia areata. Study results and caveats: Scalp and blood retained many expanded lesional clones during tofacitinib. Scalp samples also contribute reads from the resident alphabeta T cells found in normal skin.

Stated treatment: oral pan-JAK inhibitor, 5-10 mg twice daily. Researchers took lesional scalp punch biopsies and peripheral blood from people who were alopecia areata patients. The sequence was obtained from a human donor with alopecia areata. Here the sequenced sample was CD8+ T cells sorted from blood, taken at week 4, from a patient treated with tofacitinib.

CDR3 nucleotide sequence: TGTGCCAGCAGCCCGACCGGGGTTGGCACAGATACGCAGTATTTT. Its protein is CASSPTGVGTDTQYF. The chain carries TRBV7-9 and TRBJ2-3; D is perhaps TRBD2 (5 bases). This CDR3 comprises 15 residues. V dropped 5 bases and J dropped 1 base, with 13 bases sitting between them. Germline CDR1 reads SEHNR; CDR2 reads FQNEAQ (reference sequence).